These 10 T cell receptor beta chains were all obtained from the same sample, sequenced in a study of T-cell memory formation after mild COVID-19. TCRdb re-called the 5' RACE reads with MiXCR, one entry per CDR3 protein. The sample carries fewer than 600,000 distinct CDR3 sequences, about 22% recorded once. Material for sequencing was PBMCs or a T cell subset sorted from them (not recorded which). These receptors were obtained from an adult woman who had mild COVID-19 (a few samples of this study predate the infection). Cell type and time point are not known.

This clonotype has only a few counts. The rearrangement joins TRBV5-5 to TRBJ2-1; D call uncertain. CDR1 and CDR2 (germline): SGHKS, YYEKEE (reference sequence). The CDR3 length is 15 residues. V lost 0 bases and J lost 0, with 7 bases in between. This CDR3 is CASSLAIGSYNEQFF. The CDR3 DNA sequence: TGTGCCAGCAGCTTGGCTATAGGCTCCTACAATGAGCAGTTCTTC.

This clonotype was found a few times. V usage is TRBV6-4 and J usage is TRBJ2-2; D gene uncertain. V was clipped by 6 bases and J by 4 bases, with 12 bases between them. CDR3 length: 14 residues. Germline V gene data show CDR1 as MRHNA and CDR2 as SNTAGT. As DNA, the CDR3 is TGTGCCAGCAGCCCAACGCCGGGCACCGGGGAGCTGTTTTTT. Translated: CASSPTPGTGELFF.

This clonotype was observed a handful of times. CDR3 DNA: TGTGCCAGCAGCTTGGCCCAGAGTAATCAGCCCCAGCATTTT. Residues: CASSLAQSNQPQHF. The chain employs TRBV5-6 and TRBJ1-5; D remains ambiguous. The CDR3 has 14 residues. The germline gives CDR1 SGHDT, CDR2 YYEEEE. Deletions cut 0 bases from V and 4 bases from J, with 8 bases between.

In this sample, this clonotype turned up a few times. The rearrangement uses TRBV19 and TRBJ2-1; TRBD2 is a possible D gene (6 bases). This CDR3 is 16 amino acids long. Trimming removed 4 bases at V and 8 bases at J, with 21 bases between. Germline V gene data show CDR1 as LNHDA and CDR2 as SQIVND (reference sequence). The CDR3 nucleotides read TGTGCCAGTAGTAGGGGTGGGACTCCTGTGGGGGATGAGCAGTTCTTC. Protein product: CASSRGGTPVGDEQFF.

This clonotype was seen a few times. This chain uses TRBV7-9 with TRBJ2-1; D is unclear. Trimming shortened V by 4 bases and J by 8 bases, and 9 bases separated the two germline ends. CDR3 size: 12 residues. CDR1 SEHNR and CDR2 FQNEAQ come from the germline V gene (reference sequence). CDR3 coding DNA: TGTGCCAGCAGCTCCCCCCCCCATGAGCAGTTCTTC. This gives the protein CASSSPPHEQFF.

This sequence joins TRBV20-1 and TRBJ2-5; D is unresolved. V was trimmed by 6 bases and J by 7 bases, leaving 18 bases between them. Germline loops: CDR1 DFQATT, CDR2 SNEGSKA (reference sequence). The CDR3 is 13 amino acids. CDR3: CSADLEWARTQYF. In DNA form, the CDR3 reads TGCAGTGCAGACCTAGAGTGGGCTCGGACCCAGTACTTC.

This clonotype was picked up a small number of times. The chain carries TRBV7-9 and TRBJ2-6; D gene unclear. The germline V gene has CDR1 SEHNR and CDR2 FQNEAQ (reference sequence). V was clipped by 11 bases and J by 4 bases, with 15 bases between them. This CDR3 is built from 14 residues. The CDR3: CASSAVTGANVLTF. Here the CDR3 DNA reads TGTGCCTCGAGCGCGGTGACCGGGGCCAACGTCCTGACTTTC.

This clonotype was counted at least ten times. The V and J genes are TRBV7-9 and TRBJ2-5, with a weak D call TRBD2 (6 bases). Germline CDR1 is SEHNR and CDR2 is FQNEAQ (reference sequence). CDR3 length equals 15 residues. The V end was cut by 4 bases, the J end by 3 bases, with 15 bases between. The CDR3 here is CASSSEGRTKETQYF. The CDR3 nucleotides read TGTGCCAGCAGCTCAGAGGGACGGACTAAAGAGACCCAGTACTTC. The full variable domain, rest sourced from reference TRBV7-9 and TRBJ2-5, is DTGVSQNPRHKITKRGQNVTFRCDPISEHNRLYWYRQTLGQGPEFLTYFQNEAQLEKSRLLSDRFSAERPKGSFSTLEIQRTEQGDSAMYLCASSSEGRTKETQYFGPGTRLLVL.

The V call is TRBV5-1, the J call TRBJ2-2; D perhaps matches TRBD1 (6 bases). V lost 3 bases and J lost 5, with 8 bases in between. This CDR3 is built from 13 residues. Germline CDR1 is SGHRS and CDR2 is YFSETQ. CDR3 nucleotide sequence: TGCGCCAGCAGCTCCGGACAGACCGGGGAGCTGTTTTTT. Its translation: CASSSGQTGELFF.

In its sample, this clonotype was seen a few times. The rearrangement uses TRBV29-1 and TRBJ2-7; D remains ambiguous. There are 13 residues in the CDR3. With 5 bases removed from V and 2 bases from J, the gap between germline ends came to 13 bases. The V gene's germline CDR1 is SQVTM and CDR2 ANQGSEA. CDR3 amino acids: CSVIIVGTYEQYF. In nucleotides, the CDR3 is TGCAGCGTTATCATTGTGGGAACCTACGAGCAGTACTTC.